This T cell receptor (beta chain) was retrieved from a study of chemoradiotherapy in HPV16-positive cancers. Findings and limits, study-wide: Only a couple of HPV16-positive patients supplied the functional HPV-specificity definition.

The V and J ends lost 4 bases and 8 bases respectively, with 15 bases between them. CDR1 is KGHSH, CDR2 LQKENI, per germline. CDR3 length: 14 amino acids. Comments on this clone: The antigen remains unidentified.

The repertoire was sequenced with immunoSEQ multiplex PCR; TCRdb's copy has only in-frame clones and lacks some. The sample yields around 12,000 clones, 65% to 85% seen once. The sample was taken from a patient who underwent chemoradiotherapy. This chain uses TRBV18 with TRBJ2-1; possibly TRBD2 for D (5 bases). The receptor was derived from a human donor with HPV-associated anogenital cancer. CDR3 sequence reads: CASSLYGADYEQFF. As DNA, the CDR3 is TGTGCCAGCTCACTCTACGGCGCGGACTATGAGCAGTTCTTC.